This T cell receptor beta chain was retrieved from a study of T cells after yellow fever vaccination. Study conclusions and caveats: When the response was secondary, it was weaker but reached its peak faster, day 5 versus 15. Clonotype sharing between CD4 and CD8 compartments was small. A large majority of primary-vaccination clones showed up again after the booster (under 98% CD4, around 90% CD8).

On this clonotype itself: As yet, its antigen is unknown.

TCRdb reanalysed the 5' RACE reads using MiXCR and keeps one entry per CDR3 protein. The sample lists approximately 550,000 distinct CDR3 sequences; roughly a fifth were seen once. The CDR3 consists of 11 residues. Germline V gene sequence: CDR1 MNHEY, CDR2 SVGAGI. Trimming stripped 7 bases from V and 10 bases from J, with 13 bases between. This rearrangement joins TRBV6-5 to TRBJ1-1, with TRBD1 as a possible D gene (5 bases). The material sequenced was PBMCs, taken 15 days after the yellow fever booster vaccination. The TCR originated in a man aged 25-45 years who received the YFV17D yellow fever vaccine. The CDR3 loop reads CASKVGGIAFF. CDR3 DNA sequence: TGTGCCAGCAAGGTGGGGGGGATAGCTTTCTTT.